This section outlines one T cell receptor beta chain sequence together with its context. The antigen is not known. These data are taken from a study of shared clonotypes between healthy human individuals. Study-level results: Represented diversity, genetic and exposure-history alike, was limited by few donors. The four-donor shared clonotypes exceeded non-shared clonotypes in generation probability, with non-shared ones scoring lower.

Repertoires were generated with immunoSEQ multiplex PCR, while TCRdb's copy carries only in-frame clones and drops some. The data hold roughly 2.2 million clones, with about 92% observed a single time. Germline-derived CDR1 and CDR2 are MDHEN and SYDVKM. The CDR3 loop spans 12 amino acids. V lost 3 bases to trimming and J lost 7 bases, with 7 bases between them. This clonotype was obtained from a man younger than 35 in good health. Some clones in this sample may be carry-over from other donors' samples. The specimen sequenced was naive CD4+ T cells from PBMCs. The subset is: CD45RA+ positively selected. J is TRBJ2-1 and V is TRBV28; D ambiguous. The CDR3 nucleotides are TGTGCCAGCAGTTTGTCCTCAAATGAGCAGTTCTTC. The encoded protein is CASSLSSNEQFF.